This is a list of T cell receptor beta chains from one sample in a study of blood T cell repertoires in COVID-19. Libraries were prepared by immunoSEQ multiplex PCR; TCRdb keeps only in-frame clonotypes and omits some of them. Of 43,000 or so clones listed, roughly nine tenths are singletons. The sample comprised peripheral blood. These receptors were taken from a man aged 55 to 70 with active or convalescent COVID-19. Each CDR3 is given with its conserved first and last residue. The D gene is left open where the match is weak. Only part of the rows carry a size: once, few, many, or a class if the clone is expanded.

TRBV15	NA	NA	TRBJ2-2	TGTGCCACCAGCAGAGGAACGACAGGCGCGAACACCGGGGAGCTGTTTTTT	CATSRGTTGANTGELFF
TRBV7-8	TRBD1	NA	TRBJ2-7	TGTGCCAGCAGCTTACTACCCGGGACAGGGAGCTACGAGCAGTACTTC	CASSLLPGTGSYEQYF
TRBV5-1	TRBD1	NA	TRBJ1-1	TGCGCCAGCACCAATTTACAGGGGGTGGGCACTGAAGCTTTCTTT	CASTNLQGVGTEAFF
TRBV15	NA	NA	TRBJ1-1	TGTGCCACCAGCAGAGTAGGGGAGGACACTGAAGCTTTCTTT	CATSRVGEDTEAFF
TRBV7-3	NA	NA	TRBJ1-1	TGTGCCAGCAGCTTAAAGTACGGGAGTGAAGCTTTCTTT	CASSLKYGSEAFF
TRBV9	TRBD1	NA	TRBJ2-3	TGTGCCAGCAGCGTAGAAGGGGGCGACACAGATACGCAGTATTTT	CASSVEGGDTDTQYF
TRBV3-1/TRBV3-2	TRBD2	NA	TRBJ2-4	TGTGCCAGCAGCCAAGATAGCGGGGGAAATGACATTCAGTACTTC	CASSQDSGGNDIQYF
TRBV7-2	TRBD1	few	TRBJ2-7	TGTGCCAGCAGAATTTCGGGACAGGGATCCTACGAGCAGTACTTC	CASRISGQGSYEQYF
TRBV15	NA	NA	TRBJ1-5	TGTGCCACCAGCATCCTTAGGGGGGGGCTGGATCAGCCCCAGCATTTT	CATSILRGGLDQPQHF
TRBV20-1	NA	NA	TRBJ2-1	TGCAGTGCTGAGATAGCCAATGAGCAGTTCTTC	CSAEIANEQFF
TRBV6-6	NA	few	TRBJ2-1	TGTGCCAGCAGTTACCGGGTCCCCGGGGGCAATGAGCAGTTCTTC	CASSYRVPGGNEQFF
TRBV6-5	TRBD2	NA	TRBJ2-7	TGTGCCAGCAGTTATCCCGGGACTAGCGGGAACGAGCAGTACTTC	CASSYPGTSGNEQYF
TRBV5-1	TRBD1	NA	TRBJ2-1	TGCGCCAGCAGCTCGGGACAGTTTATCGATGAGCAGTTCTTC	CASSSGQFIDEQFF
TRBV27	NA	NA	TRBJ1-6	TGTGCCAGCAAGACTGCCAGCTCCTATAATTCACCCCTCCACTTT	CASKTASSYNSPLHF
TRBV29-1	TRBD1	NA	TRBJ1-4	TGCAGCGCCCAGGGGGTCCAGGGTCGTGAAAAACTGTTTTTT	CSAQGVQGREKLFF
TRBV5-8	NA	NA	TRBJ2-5	TGTGCCAGCACATCGCGAGGGAGAACCCAAGAGACCCAGTACTTC	CASTSRGRTQETQYF
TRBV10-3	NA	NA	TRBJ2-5	TGTGCCATCAGGGAGACACGGGAAGAGACCCAGTACTTC	CAIRETREETQYF
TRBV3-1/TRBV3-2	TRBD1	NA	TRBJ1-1	TGTGCCAGCAGCAACAGGGGGCTGGTCACTGAAGCTTTCTTT	CASSNRGLVTEAFF
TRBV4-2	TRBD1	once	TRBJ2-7	TGTGCCAGCAGCCAAGAGGACAGGGGATTGGGCTACGAGCAGTACTTC	CASSQEDRGLGYEQYF
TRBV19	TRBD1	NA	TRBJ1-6	TGTGCCAGTAGTACTCGGGACAGGGGGCCCTCACCCCTCCACTTT	CASSTRDRGPSPLHF
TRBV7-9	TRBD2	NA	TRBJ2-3	TGTGCCAGCAGCCAAGGGACTAGCGCAGATACGCAGTATTTT	CASSQGTSADTQYF
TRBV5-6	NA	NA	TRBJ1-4	TGTGCCAGCAGCTTGGCCTTCACTAATGAAAAACTGTTTTTT	CASSLAFTNEKLFF
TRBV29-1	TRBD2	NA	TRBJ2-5	TGCAGCGTTGGTCCTAGCGGGGGCCTCTGGGGGGAGACCCAGTACTTC	CSVGPSGGLWGETQYF
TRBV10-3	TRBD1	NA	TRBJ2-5	TGTGCCATCAGTGAAACCCAATTATCAGGGGGCTCTAGGGAGACCCAGTACTTC	CAISETQLSGGSRETQYF
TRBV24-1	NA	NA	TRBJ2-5	TGTGCCACCAGTGACCCTACACCGGGGAGGGAGACCCAGTACTTC	CATSDPTPGRETQYF
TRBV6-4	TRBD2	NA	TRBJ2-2	TGTGCCAGCGCCGAGCGGGAGTATACCGGGGAGCTGTTTTTT	CASAEREYTGELFF